The rows below give T cell receptor beta chains drawn from one sample of a study of CD4+ T cells in melanoma. The method was immunoSEQ multiplex PCR; TCRdb's version includes in-frame clones alone and lacks a portion of them. The sample comprises 9,500 to 13,000 clones, roughly 65% of which are singletons, and approximately 11% rests with the top ten. The sequencing sample was made of cells from a culture (not recorded whether cultured in vitro). These receptor sequences come from a human donor with melanoma. CDR3s include the opening cysteine and the closing phenylalanine or tryptophan. A D gene is named only where the DNA matches it firmly. Only part of the rows carry a size: once, few, many, or a class if the clone is expanded.

J | D | size | V | DNA | CDR3
TRBJ2-7 | NA | NA | TRBV7-2 | TGTGCCAGCAGCTTGCTGGGCGACGAGCAGTACTTC | CASSLLGDEQYF
TRBJ2-3 | NA | NA | TRBV6-1 | TGTGCCAGCAGTGAATTTTCCGGGCAGATCACAGATACGCAGTATTTT | CASSEFSGQITDTQYF
TRBJ1-1 | NA | NA | TRBV19 | TGTGCCACCTCGAAGGGGATCACTGAAGCTTTCTTT | CATSKGITEAFF
TRBJ1-2 | TRBD1 | NA | TRBV18 | TGTGCCAGCTCACCGGGACAGGATTATGGCTACACCTTC | CASSPGQDYGYTF
TRBJ1-5 | NA | few | TRBV6-5 | TGTGCCAGCAGAACCACCCTGAATCAGCCCCAGCATTTT | CASRTTLNQPQHF
TRBJ2-1 | NA | NA | TRBV5-1 | TGCGCCAGCAGCCCCCCGACCACCAACAATGAGCAGTTCTTC | CASSPPTTNNEQFF
TRBJ2-7 | NA | NA | TRBV30 | TGTGCCTGGAGTCCTCAGGACGGATACGAGCAGTACTTC | CAWSPQDGYEQYF
TRBJ1-2 | NA | NA | TRBV6-6 | TGTGCCAGCAGTTCCTCGGCGCAGGCGGGCGGCTACACCTTC | CASSSSAQAGGYTF
TRBJ2-1 | NA | NA | TRBV10-3 | TGTGCCATCAGTGAGCAAGGTAGCTCCTACAATGAGCAGTTCTTC | CAISEQGSSYNEQFF
TRBJ2-1 | NA | NA | TRBV9 | TGTGCCAGCAGCATATTTAGCTCCTACAATGAGCAGTTCTTC | CASSIFSSYNEQFF
TRBJ1-2 | NA | NA | TRBV18 | TGTGCCAGCTCACCACGATTGAACTATGGCTACACCTTC | CASSPRLNYGYTF
TRBJ2-1 | TRBD2 | NA | TRBV6-6 | TGTGCCGGTGGCGGGAGCTCCTACAATGAGCAGTTCTTC | CAGGGSSYNEQFF
TRBJ1-1 | TRBD1 | NA | TRBV6-6 | TGTGCCAGCAGCTACAAGACCGGGACAGGGGGCGCCGAAGCTTTCTTT | CASSYKTGTGGAEAFF
TRBJ1-2 | TRBD1 | few | TRBV10-2 | TGCGCCAGCAGTGTAGACAGGGCGGAGGGCTACACCTTC | CASSVDRAEGYTF
TRBJ2-5 | TRBD2 | NA | TRBV29-1 | TGCAGCGTTGGGGGACTAGCGGGAGAGACCCAGTACTTC | CSVGGLAGETQYF
TRBJ2-5 | NA | NA | TRBV7-3 | TGTGCCAGCAGCTTATATAGGGACGCGGAGACCCAGTACTTC | CASSLYRDAETQYF
TRBJ2-5 | TRBD1 | NA | TRBV11-2 | TGTGCCAGCAGCCTCAGGACAGGGGGCCCAGAGACCCAGTACTTC | CASSLRTGGPETQYF
TRBJ1-1 | NA | NA | TRBV29-1 | TGCAGCGTTTGGAACGGCGCCACTGAAGCTTTCTTT | CSVWNGATEAFF
TRBJ1-2 | TRBD1 | NA | TRBV6-1 | TGTGCCAGCAGGGACCCGGGACAGGGGAACTATGGCTACACCTTC | CASRDPGQGNYGYTF
TRBJ1-5 | NA | NA | TRBV19 | TGTGCCAGTAGTATAGGTAGGGCCCAGCATTTT | CASSIGRAQHF
TRBJ1-1 | TRBD1 | once | TRBV19 | TGTGCCAGTAGTAAACAAGGGACAGGGGCTAAGAACACTGAAGCTTTCTTT | CASSKQGTGAKNTEAFF
TRBJ1-2 | NA | NA | TRBV21-1 | TGTGCCAGCAGCAAAGGTCAAGTTGGGGGGTTGGGGAACTATGGCTACACCTTC | CASSKGQVGGLGNYGYTF
TRBJ2-3 | NA | NA | TRBV7-3 | TGTGCCAGCAGCTTAGCCCGCACAGATACGCAGTATTTT | CASSLARTDTQYF
TRBJ1-4 | TRBD1 | NA | TRBV4-1 | TGCGCCAGCACACGGACAGGTCGGCGAGAAAAACTGTTTTTT | CASTRTGRREKLFF
TRBJ2-1 | NA | once | TRBV12-5 | TGTGCTAGTGGTTTCACGGGGGCCTACAATGAGCAGTTCTTC | CASGFTGAYNEQFF
TRBJ1-3 | NA | NA | TRBV5-1 | TGCGCCAGCAGCTTGGGGATCTTTGCCCAGGGACGTGGAAACACCATATATTTT | CASSLGIFAQGRGNTIYF
TRBJ2-1 | TRBD1 | NA | TRBV10-3 | TGTGCCATCAGTTGGACAGGGGGCGATGAGCAGTTCTTC | CAISWTGGDEQFF
TRBJ1-4 | NA | few | TRBV5-1 | TGCGCCAGCAGCTTGGCCCTGATTGGGAGCGGTGAAAAACTGTTTTTT | CASSLALIGSGEKLFF
TRBJ2-1 | TRBD1 | NA | TRBV4-2 | TGTGCCAGCAGCCAGCAAGCCCGGGACAGGGGGCTGGATGAGCAGTTCTTC | CASSQQARDRGLDEQFF
TRBJ1-2 | TRBD1 | NA | TRBV6-5 | TGTGCCAGCAGTTACAGCAAGACAGGGCTCCAAGGCTACACCTTC | CASSYSKTGLQGYTF
TRBJ1-6 | TRBD1 | NA | TRBV11-2 | TGTGCCAGCAGCTGGCAGGGGGTCGGTACTTCACCCCTCCACTTT | CASSWQGVGTSPLHF
TRBJ1-3 | TRBD1 | few | TRBV18 | TGTGCCAGCTCACCACAAACAGGGGTAATGTCTGGAAACACCATATATTTT | CASSPQTGVMSGNTIYF
TRBJ1-1 | TRBD1 | NA | TRBV11-2 | TGTGCCAGCAGCTCGGGACAGAGGGCGAACACTGAAGCTTTCTTT | CASSSGQRANTEAFF
TRBJ1-5 | NA | few | TRBV1 | NA | CTSSQEEWAGGILKDQPQHF
TRBJ1-5 | NA | NA | TRBV6-5 | TGTGCCAGCAGTACCCGCGGGGCGAGGCAGCCCCAGCATTTT | CASSTRGARQPQHF
TRBJ2-3 | NA | NA | TRBV2 | TGTGCCAGCAGTGTAGGGCCGAAACATACGCAGTATTTT | CASSVGPKHTQYF
TRBJ2-1 | TRBD2 | NA | TRBV7-9 | TGTGCCAGCAGCCCCGGGACTAGCGGGCCCCGGGAGTTCTTC | CASSPGTSGPREFF
TRBJ1-5 | NA | NA | TRBV18 | TGTGCCAGCTCAACGACAGCTTTTGAGCCCCAGCATTTT | CASSTTAFEPQHF
TRBJ2-3 | TRBD1 | NA | TRBV30 | TGTGCCTGGAGTGTACCGGGGACAGGAAGGTTTGGGCAGTATTTT | CAWSVPGTGRFGQYF
TRBJ2-1 | NA | few | TRBV18 | TGTGCCAGCTCACTTTTTGCCACCGGGACTTCCTCCTACAATGAGCAGTTCTTC | CASSLFATGTSSYNEQFF
TRBJ1-2 | TRBD1 | once | TRBV19 | TGTGCCACCGGCCGACAGGGGGATGGCTACACCTTC | CATGRQGDGYTF
TRBJ2-1 | NA | NA | TRBV7-2 | TGTGCCAGCAGCGTGGACGGGAGCTCCTACAATGAGCAGTTCTTC | CASSVDGSSYNEQFF
TRBJ2-1 | NA | medium-sized | TRBV18 | TGTGCCAGCTCACAGGGAACCGGCAATGAGCAGTTCTTC | CASSQGTGNEQFF
TRBJ1-2 | NA | NA | TRBV15 | TGTGCCACCAGCAGAGGGGGAGGGCGCGGCTACACCTTC | CATSRGGGRGYTF
TRBJ1-1 | NA | NA | TRBV5-1 | TGCGCCAGCAGCTTGGTGGCGGGGAACACTGAAGCTTTCTTT | CASSLVAGNTEAFF
TRBJ2-2 | TRBD2 | NA | TRBV6-6 | TGTGCCAGCAAAACCGGGGGGGCCGGGGAGCTGTTTTTT | CASKTGGAGELFF
TRBJ2-3 | NA | NA | TRBV7-2 | TGTGCCAGCAGCTTAGGCTGGAACACAGATACGCAGTATTTT | CASSLGWNTDTQYF
TRBJ2-3 | NA | once | TRBV30 | TGTGCCTGGAGCCACAGGGAGAGCACAGATACGCAGTATTTT | CAWSHRESTDTQYF
TRBJ2-3 | NA | NA | TRBV11-2 | TGTGCCAGCAGCCCTCGGACCGAGGCCAAACCCGGAGATACGCAGTATTTT | CASSPRTEAKPGDTQYF
TRBJ1-1 | NA | few | TRBV7-3 | TGTGCCAGCAGCCGACAGTCGAACACTGAAGCTTTCTTT | CASSRQSNTEAFF
TRBJ1-6 | TRBD1 | few | TRBV9 | TGTGCCAGCAGTGGTCCGACAGGGTTCAATTCACCCCTCCACTTT | CASSGPTGFNSPLHF
TRBJ1-2 | NA | NA | TRBV7-8 | TGTGCCAGCAGCTTATTGGGTCGGGGGACCATCTATGGCTACACCTTC | CASSLLGRGTIYGYTF
TRBJ2-2 | TRBD2 | NA | TRBV19 | TGTGCCAGTAAGAAACCCCGGCTAGCGGGGGGGACGAACACCGGGGAGCTGTTTTTT | CASKKPRLAGGTNTGELFF
TRBJ2-3 | NA | NA | TRBV20-1 | TGCAGTGCTAGAAATCAAGATACGCAGTATTTT | CSARNQDTQYF
TRBJ1-6 | TRBD1 | few | TRBV7-9 | TGTGCCAGCAGCGCGGGACAGGGGTTCTATAATTCACCCCTCCACTTT | CASSAGQGFYNSPLHF
TRBJ1-5 | NA | NA | TRBV19 | TGTGCCAGTAGTGCAGCGGGAACAGGGCCCTCCAAACAGCCCCAGCATTTT | CASSAAGTGPSKQPQHF
TRBJ1-5 | TRBD1 | once | TRBV11-2 | TGTGCCAGCAGCTTAGGAACAGGGGATAATCAGCCCCAGCATTTT | CASSLGTGDNQPQHF